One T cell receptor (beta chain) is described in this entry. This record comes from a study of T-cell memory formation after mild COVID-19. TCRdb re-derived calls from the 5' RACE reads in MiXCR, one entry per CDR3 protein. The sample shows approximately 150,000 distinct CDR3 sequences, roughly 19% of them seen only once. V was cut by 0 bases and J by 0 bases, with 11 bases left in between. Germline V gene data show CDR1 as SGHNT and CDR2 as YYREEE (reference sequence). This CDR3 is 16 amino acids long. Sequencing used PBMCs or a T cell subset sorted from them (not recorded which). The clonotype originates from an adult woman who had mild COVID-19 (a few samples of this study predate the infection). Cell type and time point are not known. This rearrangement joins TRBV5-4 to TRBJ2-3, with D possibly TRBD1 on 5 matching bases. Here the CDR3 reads CASSLAGPGSTDTQYF. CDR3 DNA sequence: TGTGCCAGCAGCTTGGCGGGTCCAGGGAGCACAGATACGCAGTATTTT.